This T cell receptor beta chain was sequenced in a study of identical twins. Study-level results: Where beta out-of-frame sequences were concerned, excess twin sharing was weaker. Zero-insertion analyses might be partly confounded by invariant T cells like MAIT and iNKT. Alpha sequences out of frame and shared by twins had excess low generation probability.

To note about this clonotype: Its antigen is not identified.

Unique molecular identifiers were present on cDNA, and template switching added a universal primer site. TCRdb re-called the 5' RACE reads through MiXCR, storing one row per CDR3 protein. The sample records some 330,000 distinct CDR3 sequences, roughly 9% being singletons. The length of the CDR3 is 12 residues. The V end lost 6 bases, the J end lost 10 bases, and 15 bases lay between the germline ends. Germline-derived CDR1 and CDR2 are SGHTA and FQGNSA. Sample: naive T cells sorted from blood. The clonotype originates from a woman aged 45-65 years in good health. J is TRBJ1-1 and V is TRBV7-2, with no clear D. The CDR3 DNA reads TGTGCCAGCAGTGATCTAAGTTATACAGCTTTCTTT. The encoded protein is CASSDLSYTAFF.